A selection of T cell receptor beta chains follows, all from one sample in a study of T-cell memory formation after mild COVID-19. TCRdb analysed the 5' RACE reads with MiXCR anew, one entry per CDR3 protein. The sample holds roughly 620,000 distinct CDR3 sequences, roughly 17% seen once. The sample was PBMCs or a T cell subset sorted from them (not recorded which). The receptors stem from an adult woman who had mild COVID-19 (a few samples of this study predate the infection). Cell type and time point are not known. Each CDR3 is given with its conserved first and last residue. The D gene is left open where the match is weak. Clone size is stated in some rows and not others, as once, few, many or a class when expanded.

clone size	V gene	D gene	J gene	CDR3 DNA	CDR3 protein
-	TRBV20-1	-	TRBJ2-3	TGCAGTGCTAGCGGAGTTTGGCGGGCGGCGCAGTATTTT	CSASGVWRAAQYF
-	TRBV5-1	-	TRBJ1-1	TGCGCCAGCAGCCCGCAGGGATATCAGGACACTGAAGCTTTCTTT	CASSPQGYQDTEAFF
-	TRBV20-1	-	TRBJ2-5	TGCAGTGCTAGTTCGTCCCTAACAGAGACCGAAGAGACCCAGTACTTC	CSASSSLTETEETQYF
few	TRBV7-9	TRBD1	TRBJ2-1	TGTGCCAGCAGCTACCGGGACAGGGGGAATAATGAGCAGTTCTTC	CASSYRDRGNNEQFF
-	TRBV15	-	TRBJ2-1	TGTGCCACCGGGGAAAACCGCCACAATGAGCAGTTCTTC	CATGENRHNEQFF
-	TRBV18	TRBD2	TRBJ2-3	TGTGCCAGCTCACCACAGGGAGGGGGCACAGATACGCAGTATTTT	CASSPQGGGTDTQYF
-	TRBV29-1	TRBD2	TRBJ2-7	TGCAGCGTTGAAGATTGGAGCGGGAGTGGCTACGAGCAGTACTTC	CSVEDWSGSGYEQYF
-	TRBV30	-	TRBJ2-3	TGTGCCTGGAGTGGGAGGGATACGCAGTATTTT	CAWSGRDTQYF
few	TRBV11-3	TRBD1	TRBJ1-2	TGTGCCAGCAGCCGGGGACAGCAGTATGGCTACACCTTC	CASSRGQQYGYTF
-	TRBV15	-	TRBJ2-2	TGTGCCACCAGCAGAGATCCCCTGGCGGGGGAGCTGTTTTTT	CATSRDPLAGELFF
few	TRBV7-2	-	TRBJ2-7	TGTGCCAGCAGCCCGGAGGGCCGTATAATAGGTGAGGAGCAGTACTTC	CASSPEGRIIGEEQYF
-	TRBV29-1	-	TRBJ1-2	TGCAGCGCCCGGGAAGGGAACTATGGCTACACCTTC	CSAREGNYGYTF
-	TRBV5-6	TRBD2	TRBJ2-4	TGTGCCAGCAGCATTGGGGGGGTCCCATTTAACATTCAGTACTTC	CASSIGGVPFNIQYF
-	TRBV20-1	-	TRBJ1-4	TGCAGTGCTAGAGATCCTATTCACGGGGATGAAAAACTGTTTTTT	CSARDPIHGDEKLFF
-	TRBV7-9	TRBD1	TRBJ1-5	TGTGCCAGCACCTTATGGGGACAGAGAGGGATATATAGCAATCAGCCCCAGCATTTT	CASTLWGQRGIYSNQPQHF
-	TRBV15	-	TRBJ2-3	TGTGCCACCAGCAGCGACGGCCGAGATACGCAGTATTTT	CATSSDGRDTQYF
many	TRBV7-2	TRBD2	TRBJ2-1	TGTGCCAGCAGCTTATTTAGTAGCGGGGCTCGAAATGAGCAGTTCTTC	CASSLFSSGARNEQFF
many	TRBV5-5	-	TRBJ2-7	TGTGCCAGCAGCTTTAGCGGCTCCTACGAGCAGTACTTC	CASSFSGSYEQYF
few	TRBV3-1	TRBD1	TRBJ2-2	TGTGCCAGCAGCCAAGCCGGGACAGCCTTCTCTCGAGGGGAGCTGTTTTTT	CASSQAGTAFSRGELFF
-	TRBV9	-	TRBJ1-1	TGTGCCAGCAGCGCAAGAATACAGGGCGGGAACACTGAAGCTTTCTTT	CASSARIQGGNTEAFF
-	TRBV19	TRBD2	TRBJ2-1	TGTGCCAGTAGTATCCGGGAGGGCCCTGAGCAGTTCTTC	CASSIREGPEQFF
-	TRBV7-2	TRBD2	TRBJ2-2	TGTGCCAGCAGCTTCATAGCGGGGGTGACGAACACCGGGGAGCTGTTTTTT	CASSFIAGVTNTGELFF
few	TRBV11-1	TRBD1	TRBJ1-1	TGTGCCAGCTCCTCGGGACAGGTCTTGAACACTGAAGCTTTCTTT	CASSSGQVLNTEAFF
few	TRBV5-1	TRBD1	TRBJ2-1	TGCGCCAGCAGCTTGGGGGACAGTGTAGATGAGCAGTTCTTC	CASSLGDSVDEQFF
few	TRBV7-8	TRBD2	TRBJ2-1	TGTGCCAGCACCCAAAGTAGCGGGAGCAATGAGCAGTTCTTC	CASTQSSGSNEQFF
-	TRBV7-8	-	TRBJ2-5	TGTGCCAGCAGCCTTAGGCACCAAGAGACCCAGTACTTC	CASSLRHQETQYF
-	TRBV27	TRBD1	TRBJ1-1	TGTGCCAGCAGTCCGTCGGGACAGCGGAACACTGAAGCTTTCTTT	CASSPSGQRNTEAFF
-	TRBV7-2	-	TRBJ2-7	TGTGCCAGCAGCTTGGGCTACCGTAACTACGAGCAGTACTTC	CASSLGYRNYEQYF
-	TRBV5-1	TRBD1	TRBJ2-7	TGCGCCAGCAGCTCGGAGGACAGGGAGTGGTACGAGCAGTACTTC	CASSSEDREWYEQYF
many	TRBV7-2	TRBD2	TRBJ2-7	TGTGCCAGCAGCCCCGGGACTAGCGGGGTCTACGAGCAGTACTTC	CASSPGTSGVYEQYF
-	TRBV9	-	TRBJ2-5	TGTGCCAGCGATCAGCGAACGTACCAAGAGACCCAGTACTTC	CASDQRTYQETQYF
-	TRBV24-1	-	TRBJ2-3	TGTGCCACCAGTGCAGGGCGAGATACGCAGTATTTT	CATSAGRDTQYF
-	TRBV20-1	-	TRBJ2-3	TGCAGTGCTATAGGACAGAACACAGATACGCAGTATTTT	CSAIGQNTDTQYF
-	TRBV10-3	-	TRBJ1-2	TGTGCCTATTCTCCGGGCCTCTTGTCTAACTATGGCTACACCTTC	CAYSPGLLSNYGYTF
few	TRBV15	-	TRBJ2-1	TGTGCCACCAGCAGAGATGATGGGGGCCTGAACAATGAGCAGTTCTTC	CATSRDDGGLNNEQFF
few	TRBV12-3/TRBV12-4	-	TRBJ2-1	TGTGCCAGCAGCCAGAGCAGGGGAAGGTCGGATGAGCAGTTCTTC	CASSQSRGRSDEQFF
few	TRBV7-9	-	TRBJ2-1	TGTGCCAGCAGCTGGATGGTGGACAATGAGCAGTTCTTC	CASSWMVDNEQFF
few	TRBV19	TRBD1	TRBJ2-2	TGTGCCAGTAGTACGACAGGGATAAACACCGGGGAGCTGTTTTTT	CASSTTGINTGELFF
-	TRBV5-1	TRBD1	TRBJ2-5	TGCGCCAGCAGCTTGGGGCAGGGGGCGTTTTACCAAGAGACCCAGTACTTC	CASSLGQGAFYQETQYF